A selection of T cell receptor beta chains follows, all from one sample in a study of blood T cell repertoires in COVID-19. The table came from immunoSEQ multiplex PCR; TCRdb's copy has only in-frame clones and leaves some out. The sample holds roughly 73,000 clones; more than 75% are singletons and the top ten take about 1.4%. The specimen sequenced was peripheral blood. These receptors were collected from a human donor in a cohort sampled during active COVID-19. Each CDR3 is given with its conserved first and last residue. Each record gives: V gene, D gene, clone size, J gene, CDR3 protein, CDR3 DNA. D genes are given only for firm matches. The listing skips clone size in some rows; elsewhere it reads once, few, many or a size class.

TRBV12-3/TRBV12-4	NA	NA	TRBJ1-1	CASSRDTEAFF	TGTGCCAGCAGCCGGGACACTGAAGCTTTCTTT
TRBV19	TRBD1	NA	TRBJ1-2	CASSIAQGDGYTF	TGTGCCAGTAGTATCGCACAGGGGGATGGCTACACCTTC
TRBV25-1	NA	NA	TRBJ1-4	CASSPVTGRNEKLFF	TGTGCCAGCAGTCCCGTGACGGGTAGAAATGAAAAACTGTTTTTT
TRBV4-1	TRBD1	NA	TRBJ2-2	CASSSSPGQTSYTGELFF	TGCGCCAGCAGCTCATCACCGGGACAGACGAGTTACACCGGGGAGCTGTTTTTT
TRBV10-1	TRBD2	NA	TRBJ2-3	CASSPSGLTDTQYF	TGCGCCAGCAGTCCTAGCGGCCTAACAGATACGCAGTATTTT
TRBV11-3	TRBD2	NA	TRBJ2-3	CASSLEGTSGRDTQYF	TGTGCCAGCAGCTTAGAGGGGACTAGCGGGAGGGATACGCAGTATTTT
TRBV27	TRBD1	few	TRBJ1-5	CASSFGGGTGDQPQHF	TGTGCCAGCAGCTTCGGCGGGGGGACAGGGGACCAGCCCCAGCATTTT
TRBV6-5	TRBD1	NA	TRBJ1-5	CASTSTGAEQPQHF	TGTGCCAGCACCTCAACAGGGGCCGAACAGCCCCAGCATTTT
TRBV6-1	TRBD1	NA	TRBJ2-6	CASSEGRGYRGANVLTF	TGTGCCAGCAGTGAAGGCAGGGGGTATCGAGGGGCCAACGTCCTGACTTTC
TRBV11-2	TRBD2	NA	TRBJ2-1	CASSLTSGRRNEQFF	TGTGCCAGCAGCTTGACTAGCGGGAGAAGGAATGAGCAGTTCTTC
TRBV4-2	NA	NA	TRBJ1-2	CASSQGRGPNYGYTF	TGTGCCAGCAGCCAAGGGAGGGGACCTAACTATGGCTACACCTTC
TRBV27	TRBD2	NA	TRBJ2-1	CASSRLAGAGEQFF	TGTGCCAGCAGTAGACTAGCGGGAGCGGGTGAGCAGTTCTTC
TRBV7-9	NA	once	TRBJ1-6	CASSVRDPGDSPLHF	TGTGCCAGCAGCGTACGGGACCCGGGGGATTCACCCCTCCACTTT
TRBV9	TRBD1	NA	TRBJ1-3	CASSGDRGRPGNTIYF	TGTGCCAGCAGCGGGGACAGGGGGCGCCCTGGAAACACCATATATTTT
TRBV18	NA	NA	TRBJ2-2	CASSPGQNTGELFF	TGTGCCAGCTCACCCGGACAGAACACCGGGGAGCTGTTTTTT
TRBV19	NA	NA	TRBJ2-5	CASSPKWGERDQETQYF	TGTGCCAGTAGTCCAAAGTGGGGGGAACGGGACCAAGAGACCCAGTACTTC
TRBV7-9	TRBD1	few	TRBJ2-7	CASSSTGGGYEQYF	TGTGCCAGCAGCTCGACAGGGGGTGGCTACGAGCAGTACTTC
TRBV2	NA	NA	TRBJ1-5	CASQRQSNQPQHF	TGTGCCTCCCAGAGACAGAGCAATCAGCCCCAGCATTTT
TRBV7-8	TRBD2	NA	TRBJ2-1	CASSFYGTSGEQFF	TGTGCCAGCAGCTTCTACGGGACTAGCGGGGAGCAGTTCTTC
TRBV19	NA	NA	TRBJ1-1	CASSQSWGVNTEAFF	TGTGCCAGTAGTCAATCCTGGGGGGTGAACACTGAAGCTTTCTTT
TRBV6-5	TRBD1	NA	TRBJ1-5	CTVNRGDQPQHF	TGTACAGTAAACAGGGGCGATCAGCCCCAGCATTTT
TRBV28	NA	NA	TRBJ1-4	CASSLYPRGTNEKLFF	TGTGCCAGCAGTTTATATCCAAGGGGGACTAATGAAAAACTGTTTTTT
TRBV10-1	NA	NA	TRBJ2-5	CASSESRGSQETQYF	TGCGCCAGCAGTGAGTCAAGGGGGTCCCAAGAGACCCAGTACTTC
TRBV6-6	TRBD2	NA	TRBJ2-1	CASSLKAPWTSGGNEQFF	TGTGCCAGCAGTCTAAAAGCCCCATGGACTAGCGGGGGTAATGAGCAGTTCTTC
TRBV7-9	TRBD1	once	TRBJ1-4	CASSLGQGFEKLFF	TGTGCCAGCAGCTTAGGACAGGGGTTCGAAAAACTGTTTTTT
TRBV6-5	NA	NA	TRBJ2-3	CASSPTPENTQYF	TGTGCCAGCAGTCCCACCCCCGAGAATACGCAGTATTTT
TRBV25-1	NA	NA	TRBJ1-2	CASTETGNSDYTF	TGTGCCAGCACCGAGACGGGGAATTCAGACTACACCTTC
TRBV27	NA	NA	TRBJ1-1	CASSFLRAGARNTEAFF	TGTGCCAGCAGTTTCCTCCGGGCGGGGGCGAGAAACACTGAAGCTTTCTTT
TRBV11-2	TRBD1	NA	TRBJ2-5	CASSWTGEETQYF	TGTGCCAGCAGCTGGACAGGGGAGGAGACCCAGTACTTC
TRBV27	TRBD1	NA	TRBJ1-5	CASRPGQGAVQPQHF	TGTGCCAGCAGACCGGGACAGGGGGCAGTTCAGCCCCAGCATTTT
TRBV9	TRBD2	NA	TRBJ2-1	CASSEESGSSYNEQFF	TGTGCCAGCAGCGAGGAGAGCGGGAGCTCCTACAATGAGCAGTTCTTC
TRBV7-2	NA	NA	TRBJ2-3	CASSLAGTVSTDTQYF	TGTGCCAGCAGCTTAGCGGGCACAGTAAGCACAGATACGCAGTATTTT
TRBV24-1	NA	NA	TRBJ2-2	CATSEAGSTGELFF	TGTGCCACCAGTGAGGCAGGCTCCACCGGGGAGCTGTTTTTT
TRBV4-1	TRBD2	NA	TRBJ2-7	CASSQASGLDFEQYF	TGCGCCAGCAGCCAGGCCTCGGGACTAGATTTCGAGCAGTACTTC
TRBV18	TRBD1	NA	TRBJ2-3	CASSGQGPTDTQYF	TGTGCCAGCTCCGGACAGGGCCCCACAGATACGCAGTATTTT
TRBV11-2	NA	NA	TRBJ2-7	CASSLGAPYEQYF	TGTGCCAGCAGCTTAGGAGCACCCTACGAGCAGTACTTC
TRBV11-2	TRBD1	NA	TRBJ2-3	CASSPRTGPTSTDTQYF	TGTGCCAGCAGCCCCCGGACAGGGCCTACTAGCACAGATACGCAGTATTTT
TRBV29-1	NA	once	TRBJ1-2	CSVGQSNYGYTF	TGCAGCGTTGGGCAGTCTAACTATGGCTACACCTTC
TRBV11-2	NA	NA	TRBJ2-3	CASSFGGTSGWADTQYF	TGTGCCAGCAGCTTCGGCGGGACGTCGGGGTGGGCAGATACGCAGTATTTT
TRBV5-4	TRBD2	NA	TRBJ2-1	CASSLAQTSALNEQFF	TGTGCCAGCAGCTTGGCACAGACTAGCGCCCTCAATGAGCAGTTCTTC
TRBV3-1/TRBV3-2	TRBD2	NA	TRBJ2-5	CASSQQLAGGFWEETQYF	TGTGCCAGCAGCCAACAATTAGCGGGAGGGTTTTGGGAGGAGACCCAGTACTTC
TRBV19	NA	NA	TRBJ1-5	CASSIASRGGAVNQPQHF	TGTGCCAGTAGTATAGCCTCCAGGGGAGGGGCGGTCAATCAGCCCCAGCATTTT
TRBV5-8	TRBD1	NA	TRBJ1-1	CASSLTGRPTEAFF	TGTGCCAGCAGCCTGACAGGGCGCCCCACTGAAGCTTTCTTT
TRBV6-5	NA	NA	TRBJ1-4	CASSYGQLRNEKLFF	TGTGCCAGCAGTTATGGACAGCTGAGGAATGAAAAACTGTTTTTT
TRBV6-5	TRBD1	NA	TRBJ2-3	CASSPDRASTDTQYF	TGTGCCAGCAGTCCAGACAGGGCCAGCACAGATACGCAGTATTTT